This T cell receptor (beta chain) was documented in a study of T cell changes during pregnancy in multiple sclerosis. Here immunoSEQ multiplex PCR was the method, and the copy in TCRdb shows in-frame clones only, minus some. The sample holds more than 45,000 clones, around 93% seen once. From germline, CDR1 is SGHRS and CDR2 YFSETQ. The V segment lost 5 bases and the J segment 3 bases; nucleotides outside the gene matches: 5. This CDR3 is built from 15 residues. J is TRBJ2-3 and V is TRBV5-1, with TRBD2 matching 11 bases. The TCR sequence derives from a female donor with multiple sclerosis, enrolled in a pregnancy study. This specimen was CD8+ T cells from peripheral blood mononuclear cells, taken in the second trimester of pregnancy. The CDR3 DNA follows: TGCGCCAGCAGAATAGCGGGGGGGCGGACAGATACGCAGTATTTT. Protein: CASRIAGGRTDTQYF.